The source of this T cell receptor beta chain is a study of response to subunit inactivated influenza vaccine. Study-wide findings and caveats: Authors suggested seasonal influenza vaccinations each recruit few new T cells.

A remark on this clonotype: Its antigen is not identified.

TCRdb re-analysed the RT-PCR reads in MiXCR, keeping a single row per CDR3 protein. The profile covers hundreds of thousands of distinct CDR3 sequences, with over 11% appearing a single time and approximately 6.5% taken by the ten largest. The CDR3 sequence is 17 residues long. Per germline, CDR1 MDHEN and CDR2 SYDVKM. Trimming removed 3 bases at V and 3 bases at J, with 17 bases between. This rearrangement joins TRBV28 to TRBJ2-2, with D perhaps TRBD1 (6 bases). The sequences come from PBMCs from blood, collected approximately 15 days before vaccination. The clonotype was recovered from a man aged 45-65 years who received an inactivated influenza vaccine. The CDR3 protein is CASSFGPGDDYTGELFF. Here the CDR3 DNA reads TGTGCCAGCAGTTTTGGGCCAGGGGACGATTACACCGGGGAGCTGTTTTTT.